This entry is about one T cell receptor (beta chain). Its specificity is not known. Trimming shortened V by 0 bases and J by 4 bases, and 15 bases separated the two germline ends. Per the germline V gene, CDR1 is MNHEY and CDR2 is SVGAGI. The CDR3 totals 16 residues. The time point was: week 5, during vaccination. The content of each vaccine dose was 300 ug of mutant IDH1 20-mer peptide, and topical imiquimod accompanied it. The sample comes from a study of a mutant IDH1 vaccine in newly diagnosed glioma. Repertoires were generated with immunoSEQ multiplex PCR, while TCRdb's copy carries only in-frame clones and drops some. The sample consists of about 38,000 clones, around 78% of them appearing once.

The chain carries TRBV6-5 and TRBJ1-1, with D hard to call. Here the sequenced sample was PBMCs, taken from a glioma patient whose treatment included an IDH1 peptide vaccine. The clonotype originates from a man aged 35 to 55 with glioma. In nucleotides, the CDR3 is TGTGCCAGCAGTTACTCACGACTAGACCGCTCCACTGAAGCTTTCTTT. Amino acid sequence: CASSYSRLDRSTEAFF.